Sequencing of this T cell receptor beta chain was carried out in a study of CD8 T cells in ankylosing spondylitis. This CDR3 is built from 14 residues. Unmatched junction bases numbered 3, after V lost 3 bases and J lost 4 bases. The germline V gene encodes CDR1 SGHRS and CDR2 YFSETQ. This clonotype has ten or more counts. Its antigen is not known. Study-level findings and limits: Significantly higher representation of disease-linked clones was reported for matched ankylosing spondylitis synovial fluid.

One entry per CDR3 protein results from TCRdb running MiXCR on the 5' RACE reads. The sample contains about 31,000 distinct CDR3 sequences, about 7.2% of which appear only once. The sample comprised blood, either unsorted or a sorted T cell fraction (not recorded which). The rearrangement links TRBV5-1 to TRBJ2-2; 7 bases match TRBD1. The sequence derives from a male donor with ankylosing spondylitis or in good health (not recorded which). The CDR3 loop is CASSSPGGTGELFF. The CDR3 DNA sequence: TGCGCCAGCAGCTCACCAGGGGGCACCGGGGAGCTGTTTTTT.